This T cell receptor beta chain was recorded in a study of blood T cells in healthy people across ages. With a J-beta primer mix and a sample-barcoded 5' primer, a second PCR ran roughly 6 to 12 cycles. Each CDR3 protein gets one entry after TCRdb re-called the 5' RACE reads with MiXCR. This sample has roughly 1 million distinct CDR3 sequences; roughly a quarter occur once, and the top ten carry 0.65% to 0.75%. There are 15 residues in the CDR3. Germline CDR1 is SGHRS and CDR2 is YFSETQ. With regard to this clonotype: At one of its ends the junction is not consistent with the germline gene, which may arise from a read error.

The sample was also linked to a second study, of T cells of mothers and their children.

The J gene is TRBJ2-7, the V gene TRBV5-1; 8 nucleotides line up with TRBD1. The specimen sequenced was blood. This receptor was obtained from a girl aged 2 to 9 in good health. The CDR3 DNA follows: TGCGCCAGCAGGTTGGGACAGGCCAACTCCTACGAGCAGTACTTC. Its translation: CASRLGQANSYEQYF.